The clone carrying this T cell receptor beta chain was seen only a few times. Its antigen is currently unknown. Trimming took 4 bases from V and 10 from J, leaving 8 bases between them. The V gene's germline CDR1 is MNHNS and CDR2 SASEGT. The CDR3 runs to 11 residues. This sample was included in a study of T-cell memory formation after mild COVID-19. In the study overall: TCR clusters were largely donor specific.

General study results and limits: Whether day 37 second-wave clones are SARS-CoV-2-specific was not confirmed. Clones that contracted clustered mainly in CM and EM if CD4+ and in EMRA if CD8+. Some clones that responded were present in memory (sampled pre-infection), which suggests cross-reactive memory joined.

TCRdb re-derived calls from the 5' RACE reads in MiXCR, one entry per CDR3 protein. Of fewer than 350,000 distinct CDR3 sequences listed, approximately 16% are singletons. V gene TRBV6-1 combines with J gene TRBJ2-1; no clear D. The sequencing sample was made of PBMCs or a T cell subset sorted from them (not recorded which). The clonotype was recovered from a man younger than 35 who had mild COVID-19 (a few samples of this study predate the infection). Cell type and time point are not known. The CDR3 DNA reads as TGTGCCAGCAGTGTTAGGTGGGAGCAGTTCTTC. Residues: CASSVRWEQFF.